This is a list of T cell receptor beta chains from one sample in a study of blood T cell repertoires in COVID-19. Libraries were prepared by immunoSEQ multiplex PCR; TCRdb keeps only in-frame clonotypes and omits some of them. The table shows 150,000 to 200,000 clones, with 86% occurring only once. The sequencing input was peripheral blood. The source of these receptors is a man aged 55 to 70 with acute or convalescent COVID-19. Both conserved end residues are part of each CDR3. The order of the fields is CDR3 DNA, CDR3 protein, D gene, V gene, J gene, clone size. The D gene is left open where the match is weak. Not every row has a clone size; where given, it reads once, few, many or a size class.

DNA: TGTGCCAGCAGCTTATGGGGCAGGGATAACGAGCAGTACTTC
CDR3: CASSLWGRDNEQYF
D: .
V: TRBV7-9
J: TRBJ2-7
size: .

DNA: TGTGCCAGCTCACCCCGTCAAGAGACCCAGTACTTC
CDR3: CASSPRQETQYF
D: .
V: TRBV18
J: TRBJ2-5
size: .

DNA: TGTGCCAGTAGTGGACTGCCGGGACTAGCGGGGGGTAGCTACAATGAGCAGTTCTTC
CDR3: CASSGLPGLAGGSYNEQFF
D: TRBD2
V: TRBV19
J: TRBJ2-1
size: .

DNA: TGTGCCAGCTCACCCGGACTAGCGGGGGTCAATGAGCAGTTCTTC
CDR3: CASSPGLAGVNEQFF
D: TRBD2
V: TRBV18
J: TRBJ2-1
size: .

DNA: TGCGCCAGCAGCCAAACCAGGGGGAATGAAAAACTGTTTTTT
CDR3: CASSQTRGNEKLFF
D: TRBD1
V: TRBV5-1
J: TRBJ1-4
size: .

DNA: TGTGCCAGCAGCGTAGACAGAATGAACACTGAAGCTTTCTTT
CDR3: CASSVDRMNTEAFF
D: .
V: TRBV11-1
J: TRBJ1-1
size: once

DNA: TGTGCCAGCAGCGCGGGACAGGAGGGGAAGCAGTTCTTC
CDR3: CASSAGQEGKQFF
D: TRBD1
V: TRBV5-4
J: TRBJ2-1
size: once

DNA: TGTGCCAGCAGTCGTCGGTCCCAATACGAGCAGTACTTC
CDR3: CASSRRSQYEQYF
D: .
V: TRBV7-3
J: TRBJ2-7
size: .

DNA: TGTGCCAGCAGCTTAAGTGGGGGGTCCTACAATGAGCAGTTCTTC
CDR3: CASSLSGGSYNEQFF
D: .
V: TRBV7-3
J: TRBJ2-1
size: .

DNA: TGTGCCAGCACCGCGTTTAACAATGAGCAGTTCTTC
CDR3: CASTAFNNEQFF
D: .
V: TRBV27
J: TRBJ2-1
size: .

DNA: TGTGCCAGCTCACGGGGACTCGAAACTTACGAGCAGTACTTC
CDR3: CASSRGLETYEQYF
D: .
V: TRBV18
J: TRBJ2-7
size: .

DNA: TGTGCCAGCAGGGGGCGGGAGCTTTTTTACAATGAGCAGTTCTTC
CDR3: CASRGRELFYNEQFF
D: TRBD2
V: TRBV25-1
J: TRBJ2-1
size: .

DNA: TGTGCCAGCAGCGACGAGGTTGGGGCCCTTAACAATGAGCAGTTCTTC
CDR3: CASSDEVGALNNEQFF
D: .
V: TRBV9
J: TRBJ2-1
size: .

DNA: TGTGCCAGCAGCATGACAGGGGTCGACGAGCAGTACTTC
CDR3: CASSMTGVDEQYF
D: TRBD1
V: TRBV2
J: TRBJ2-7
size: .

DNA: TGTGCCAGCAATCTGGCAATGAATGAAAAACTGTTTTTT
CDR3: CASNLAMNEKLFF
D: .
V: TRBV2
J: TRBJ1-4
size: .

DNA: TGTGCCAGTAGTATCATAACAGGGGGCGACTATGGCTACACCTTC
CDR3: CASSIITGGDYGYTF
D: TRBD1
V: TRBV19
J: TRBJ1-2
size: .

DNA: TGTGCCAGCAGTGCCAGGGGTGGTTATTCACCCCTCCACTTT
CDR3: CASSARGGYSPLHF
D: .
V: TRBV6-4
J: TRBJ1-6
size: .

DNA: TGTGCCAGCAGCTCCCTTGGGGGGAGCTCCTACAATGAGCAGTTCTTC
CDR3: CASSSLGGSSYNEQFF
D: .
V: TRBV5-4
J: TRBJ2-1
size: once

DNA: TGTGCCAGCAGCCTGCGACTAGCGGGAGACTACAATGAGCAGTTCTTC
CDR3: CASSLRLAGDYNEQFF
D: TRBD2
V: TRBV7-2
J: TRBJ2-1
size: .

DNA: TGTGCCGGATCGTCGACTGGTTACGAGCAGTACTTC
CDR3: CAGSSTGYEQYF
D: .
V: TRBV5-4
J: TRBJ2-7
size: .

DNA: TGTGCCATCAGACCCGACAGGGAAACCACTGAAGCTTTCTTT
CDR3: CAIRPDRETTEAFF
D: TRBD1
V: TRBV10-3
J: TRBJ1-1
size: .

DNA: TGTGCCAGTAGTAAAAGACAGGGAGGTACTGAAGCTTTCTTT
CDR3: CASSKRQGGTEAFF
D: TRBD1
V: TRBV19
J: TRBJ1-1
size: .

DNA: TGTGCCAGTAGGACCCCCGGGACAGGGTTGCGCTATGGCTACACCTTC
CDR3: CASRTPGTGLRYGYTF
D: TRBD1
V: TRBV19
J: TRBJ1-2
size: few

DNA: TGTGCCAGCTCACCATTCAGGGTTAATCCTGAAGCTTTCTTT
CDR3: CASSPFRVNPEAFF
D: .
V: TRBV18
J: TRBJ1-1
size: .

DNA: TGTGCCAGCAGCAGAGGGACTAGCGGGAGCCGGGAGACCCAGTACTTC
CDR3: CASSRGTSGSRETQYF
D: TRBD2
V: TRBV5-4
J: TRBJ2-5
size: .

DNA: TGTGCCAGCCGGGAAACAGGGGTCAGTGAAAAACTGTTTTTT
CDR3: CASRETGVSEKLFF
D: TRBD1
V: TRBV6-4
J: TRBJ1-4
size: .

DNA: TGTGCCAGCAGCCCCCCGGGACAGAACACCGGGGAGCTGTTTTTT
CDR3: CASSPPGQNTGELFF
D: .
V: TRBV13
J: TRBJ2-2
size: .

DNA: TGTGCCAGCAGGGGGGGACAGATTCTCACAGATACGCAGTATTTT
CDR3: CASRGGQILTDTQYF
D: .
V: TRBV6-5
J: TRBJ2-3
size: .

DNA: TGCGCCAGCAGCGCGGGACTAGCGTCCTACGAGCAGTACTTC
CDR3: CASSAGLASYEQYF
D: TRBD2
V: TRBV5-1
J: TRBJ2-7
size: .

DNA: TGTGCCAGCAGTTTAACCGGGACTAGCGGTCTATTCGACCCTTACGAGCAGTACTTC
CDR3: CASSLTGTSGLFDPYEQYF
D: TRBD2
V: TRBV7-3
J: TRBJ2-7
size: few

DNA: TGTGCCAGCAGCGTAGCCGGGGGAAGCTCCTACGAGCAGTACTTC
CDR3: CASSVAGGSSYEQYF
D: .
V: TRBV9
J: TRBJ2-7
size: .